The table lists the clone carrying this T cell receptor (beta chain) with a count of one. Its antigen is unknown. TCRdb analysed the 5' RACE reads with MiXCR anew, one entry per CDR3 protein. The data show some 80,000 distinct CDR3 sequences, roughly 12% seen once. These data are taken from a study of early T cells in non-severe SARS-CoV-2 infection. CDR1 and CDR2 from the germline V gene are SNHLY and FYNNEI. Trimming removed 7 bases at V and 4 bases at J, with 9 bases between. This CDR3 comprises 12 residues. Study outcomes and limitations: VDJdb matching favored anti-spike CD8 responses, missing private and CD4 specificities.

This TCR came from an adult who was a healthcare worker with PCR-confirmed SARS-CoV-2 infection or an uninfected control (not recorded which). Sequencing was done on a sample of whole blood. The rearrangement uses TRBV2 and TRBJ2-3, with D hard to call. The CDR3: CASNRNADTQYF. In DNA, the CDR3 is TGTGCCAGCAATCGGAACGCAGATACGCAGTATTTT. Filled out from reference TRBV2 and TRBJ2-3, the complete variable domain reads EPEVTQTPSHQVTQMGQEVILRCVPISNHLYFYWYRQILGQKVEFLVSFYNNEISEKSEIFDDQFSVERPDGSNFTLKIRSTKLEDSAMYFCASNRNADTQYFGPGTRLTVL.